The TCR beta chain under discussion was sequenced for a study of T cell responses to AZD1222 COVID-19 vaccine. Clones were read by immunoSEQ multiplex PCR, and TCRdb kept only the in-frame ones, dropping some. The sample comprises some 190,000 clones, around 90% of which are singletons, and around 1.9% rests with the top ten. This clone was counted at least ten times. The origin of this receptor is an adult who received the AZD1222 COVID-19 vaccine. This material consisted of peripheral blood, taken 28 days after the second AZD1222 dose.

This chain's CDR3 is CASSLVSSANTGELFF. In nucleotides, the CDR3 is TGTGCCAGCAGCTTAGTGTCTAGTGCGAACACCGGGGAGCTGTTTTTT. This chain connects TRBV7-8 to TRBJ2-2; D is uncertain. V lost 1 base, J lost 0 bases, and 9 bases lay in between. Germline assignment: CDR1 SGHVS and CDR2 FQNEAQ. CDR3 length equals 16 residues.